The clone carrying this T cell receptor (beta chain) has more than one count but fewer than ten. Its specificity is unknown. The data belong to a study of cytomegalovirus exposure and HLA in healthy donors. About the research overall: Of roughly 400 genotyped donors, 75% to 90% grouped in the Caucasian-associated ancestry cluster.

Study-wide findings and caveats: A few chains linked to CMV were shown in vitro to be specific for CMV antigens. Some 16,000 TCR beta sequences were associated with HLA alleles at 0.05 false discovery rate in a later analysis.

The study ran its PCR with 60 Vbeta and 13 Jbeta primers. Profiled with immunoSEQ multiplex PCR; TCRdb holds only in-frame clones, not every one. The data hold under 150,000 clones, with approximately 74% observed a single time. Germline V lookup: CDR1 GTSNPN, CDR2 SVGIG (reference sequence). V shed 1 base, J shed 5 bases, and the junction held 10 bases outside the gene matches. The CDR3 covers 15 residues. V usage is TRBV30 and J usage is TRBJ1-2; 7 nucleotides align to TRBD1. The origin of this receptor is a woman in her 40s in good health and CMV-seropositive. The sample consisted of PBMCs. In DNA form, the CDR3 reads TGTGCCTGGAGTGAGGGGGCACTAACGGAATATGGCTACACCTTC. It yields the protein CAWSEGALTEYGYTF.